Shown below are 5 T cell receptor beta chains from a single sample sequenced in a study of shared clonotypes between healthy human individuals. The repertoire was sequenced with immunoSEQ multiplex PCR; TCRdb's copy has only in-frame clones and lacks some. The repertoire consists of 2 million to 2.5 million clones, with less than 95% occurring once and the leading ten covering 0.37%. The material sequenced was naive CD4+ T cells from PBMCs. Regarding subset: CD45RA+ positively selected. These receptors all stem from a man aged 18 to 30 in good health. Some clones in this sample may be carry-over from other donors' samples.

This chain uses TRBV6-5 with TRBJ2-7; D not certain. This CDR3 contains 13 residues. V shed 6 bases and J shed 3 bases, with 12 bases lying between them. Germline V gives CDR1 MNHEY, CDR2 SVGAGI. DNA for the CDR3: TGTGCCAGCAGCGAGGCACCCGTCTACGAGCAGTACTTC. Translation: CASSEAPVYEQYF.

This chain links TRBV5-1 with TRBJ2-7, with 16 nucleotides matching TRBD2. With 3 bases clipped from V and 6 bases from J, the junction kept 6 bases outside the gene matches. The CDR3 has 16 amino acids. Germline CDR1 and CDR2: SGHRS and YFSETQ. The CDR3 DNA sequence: TGCGCCAGCAGCTCTCCGGGACTAGCGGGAGGGGCCGAGCAGTACTTC. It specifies CASSSPGLAGGAEQYF.

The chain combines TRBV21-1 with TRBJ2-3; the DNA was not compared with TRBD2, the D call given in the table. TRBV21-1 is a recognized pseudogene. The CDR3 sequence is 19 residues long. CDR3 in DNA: TGTGCCAGCAGCAAAGCAGGAATAGCGGGAGATGTTGGTACAGATACGCAGTATTTT. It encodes CASSKAGIAGDVGTDTQYF.

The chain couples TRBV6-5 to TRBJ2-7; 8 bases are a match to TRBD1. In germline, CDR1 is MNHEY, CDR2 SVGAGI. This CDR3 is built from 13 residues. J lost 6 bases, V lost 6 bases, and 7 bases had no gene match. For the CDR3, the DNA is TGTGCCAGCAGGGGGACAGGTGGAGCCGAGCAGTACTTC. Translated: CASRGTGGAEQYF.

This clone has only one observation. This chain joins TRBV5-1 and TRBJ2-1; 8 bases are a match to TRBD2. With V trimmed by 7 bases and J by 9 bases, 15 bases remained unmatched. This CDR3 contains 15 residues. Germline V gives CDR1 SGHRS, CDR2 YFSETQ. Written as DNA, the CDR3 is TGCGCCAGCGGGCCTCCGGGACTAGGCTTTCTTGAGCAGTTCTTC. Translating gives CASGPPGLGFLEQFF.